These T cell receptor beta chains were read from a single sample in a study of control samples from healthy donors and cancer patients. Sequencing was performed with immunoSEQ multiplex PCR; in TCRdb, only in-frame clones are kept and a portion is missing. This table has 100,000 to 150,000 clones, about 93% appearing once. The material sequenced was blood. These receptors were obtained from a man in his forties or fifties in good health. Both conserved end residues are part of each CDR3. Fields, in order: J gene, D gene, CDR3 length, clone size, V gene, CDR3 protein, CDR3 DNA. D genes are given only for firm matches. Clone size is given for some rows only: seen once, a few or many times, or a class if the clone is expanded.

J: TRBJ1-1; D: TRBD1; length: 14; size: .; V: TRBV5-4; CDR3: CASRAGTENTEAFF; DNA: TGTGCCAGCAGAGCCGGGACAGAGAACACTGAAGCTTTCTTT
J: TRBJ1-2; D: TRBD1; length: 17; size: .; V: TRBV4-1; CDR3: CASSQDPRQGANYGYTF; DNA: TGCGCCAGCAGCCAAGATCCCCGACAGGGGGCTAACTATGGCTACACCTTC
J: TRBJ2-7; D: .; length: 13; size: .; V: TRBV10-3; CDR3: CAITDLGGTEQYF; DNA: TGTGCCATCACCGACCTAGGGGGGACCGAGCAGTACTTC
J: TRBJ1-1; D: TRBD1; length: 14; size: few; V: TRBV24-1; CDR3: CATSRGQGATEAFF; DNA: TGTGCCACCAGTCGGGGCCAGGGGGCCACTGAAGCTTTCTTT
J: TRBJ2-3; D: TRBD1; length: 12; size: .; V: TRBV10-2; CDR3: CASSEATGTQYF; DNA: TGCGCCAGCAGTGAGGCGACAGGGACGCAGTATTTT
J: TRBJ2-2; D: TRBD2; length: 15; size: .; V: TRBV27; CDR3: CASSLYGGGAGELFF; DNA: TGTGCCAGCAGTTTATACGGCGGGGGGGCCGGGGAGCTGTTTTTT
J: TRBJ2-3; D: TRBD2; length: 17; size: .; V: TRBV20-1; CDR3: CSASVLAGGPGTDTQYF; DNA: TGCAGTGCTAGTGTGTTAGCGGGGGGGCCTGGCACAGATACGCAGTATTTT
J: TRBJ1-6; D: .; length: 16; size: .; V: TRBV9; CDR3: CASSVQGNPWNSPLHF; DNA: TGTGCCAGCAGCGTACAGGGGAACCCATGGAATTCACCCCTCCACTTT
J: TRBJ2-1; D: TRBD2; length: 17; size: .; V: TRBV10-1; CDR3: CASSRLAGGSSYNEQFF; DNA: TGCGCCAGCAGCAGACTAGCGGGGGGTAGCTCCTACAATGAGCAGTTCTTC
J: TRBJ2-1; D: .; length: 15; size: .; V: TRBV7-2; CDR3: CASSLGTAYYNEQFF; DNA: TGTGCCAGCAGCTTAGGGACAGCTTACTACAATGAGCAGTTCTTC
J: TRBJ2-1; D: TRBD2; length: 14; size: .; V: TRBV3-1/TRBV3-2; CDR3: CASSPHSGGNEQFF; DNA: TGTGCCAGCAGCCCCCACAGCGGGGGGAATGAGCAGTTCTTC
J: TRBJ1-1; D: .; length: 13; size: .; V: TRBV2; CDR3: CASSKGIQAEAFF; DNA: TGTGCCAGCAGTAAGGGTATCCAGGCTGAAGCTTTCTTT
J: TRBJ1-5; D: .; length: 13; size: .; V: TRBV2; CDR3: CASNREDNQPQHF; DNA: TGTGCCAGCAACAGGGAGGACAATCAGCCCCAGCATTTT
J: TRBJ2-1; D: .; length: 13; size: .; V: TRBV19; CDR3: CASGRGTSREQFF; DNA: TGTGCCAGTGGGAGGGGGACATCACGGGAGCAGTTCTTC
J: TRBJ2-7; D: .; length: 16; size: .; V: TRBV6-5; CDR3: CASSYFPGPGSYEQYF; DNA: TGTGCCAGCAGTTACTTTCCCGGTCCAGGGAGCTACGAGCAGTACTTC
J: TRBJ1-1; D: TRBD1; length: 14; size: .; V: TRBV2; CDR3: CASSGLGQGAEAFF; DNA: TGTGCCAGCAGTGGGTTGGGACAGGGCGCTGAAGCTTTCTTT
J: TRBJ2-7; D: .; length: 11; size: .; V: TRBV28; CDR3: CASSRRYEQYF; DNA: TGTGCCAGCAGTCGGAGATACGAGCAGTACTTC
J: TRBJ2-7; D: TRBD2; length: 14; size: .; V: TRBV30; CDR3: CAWSSGGASYEQYF; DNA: TGTGCCTGGAGTAGCGGGGGGGCCTCCTACGAGCAGTACTTC
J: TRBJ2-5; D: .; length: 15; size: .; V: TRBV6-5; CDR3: CASSRSLAYQETQYF; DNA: TGTGCCAGCAGTAGGAGCCTAGCGTACCAAGAGACCCAGTACTTC
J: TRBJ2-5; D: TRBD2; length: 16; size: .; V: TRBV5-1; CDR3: CASSPGTSGVMETQYF; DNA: TGCGCCAGCAGCCCCGGGACTAGCGGGGTGATGGAGACCCAGTACTTC
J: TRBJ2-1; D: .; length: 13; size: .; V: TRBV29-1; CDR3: CSVGQVSYNEQFF; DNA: TGCAGCGTTGGACAGGTTTCCTACAATGAGCAGTTCTTC
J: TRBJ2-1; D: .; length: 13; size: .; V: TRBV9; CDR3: CASSVASYNEQFF; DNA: TGTGCCAGCAGCGTAGCCAGCTACAATGAGCAGTTCTTC
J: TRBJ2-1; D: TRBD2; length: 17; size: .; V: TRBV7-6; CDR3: CASSSPPGTSIYNEQFF; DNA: TGTGCCAGCAGCTCCCCTCCCGGGACTAGCATATATAATGAGCAGTTCTTC
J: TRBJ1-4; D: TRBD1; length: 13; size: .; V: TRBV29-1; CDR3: CSASTGNNEKLFF; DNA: TGCAGCGCCTCGACAGGGAACAATGAAAAACTGTTTTTT
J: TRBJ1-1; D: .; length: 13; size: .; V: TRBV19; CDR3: CASSIGVDTEAFF; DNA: TGTGCCAGTAGTATAGGTGTGGACACTGAAGCTTTCTTT
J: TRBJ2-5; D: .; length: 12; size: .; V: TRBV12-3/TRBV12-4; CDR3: CASSRLGETQYF; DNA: TGTGCCAGCAGTCGATTGGGGGAGACCCAGTACTTC
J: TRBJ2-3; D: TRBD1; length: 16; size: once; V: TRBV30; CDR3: CAWSAAGGFTTDTQYF; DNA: TGTGCCTGGAGTGCAGCAGGGGGCTTCACGACAGATACGCAGTATTTT
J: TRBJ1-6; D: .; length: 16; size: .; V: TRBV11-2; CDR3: CASSLDSLAPFSPLHF; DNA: TGTGCCAGCAGCTTAGACAGTCTTGCTCCCTTTTCACCCCTCCACTTT
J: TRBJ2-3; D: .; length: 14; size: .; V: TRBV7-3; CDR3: CASSLGSHRDTQYF; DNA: TGTGCCAGCAGCTTAGGAAGCCACAGAGATACGCAGTATTTT
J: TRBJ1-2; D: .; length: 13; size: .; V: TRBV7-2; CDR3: CASSLVGNYGYTF; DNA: TGTGCCAGCAGCTTAGTTGGTAACTATGGCTACACCTTC
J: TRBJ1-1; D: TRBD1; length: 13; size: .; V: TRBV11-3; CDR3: CASRDRLNTEAFF; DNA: TGTGCCAGCAGGGACAGGTTGAACACTGAAGCTTTCTTT
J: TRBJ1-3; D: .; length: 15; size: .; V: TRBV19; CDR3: CATTRDVASGNTIYF; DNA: TGTGCCACAACCCGGGACGTCGCCTCTGGAAACACCATATATTTT
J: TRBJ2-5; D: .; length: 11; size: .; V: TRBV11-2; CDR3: CASSWKETQYF; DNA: TGTGCCAGCAGCTGGAAAGAGACCCAGTACTTC
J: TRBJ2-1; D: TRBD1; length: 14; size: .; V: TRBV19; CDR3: CASSYRGRVNEQFF; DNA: TGTGCCAGTAGTTACAGGGGGAGAGTTAATGAGCAGTTCTTC
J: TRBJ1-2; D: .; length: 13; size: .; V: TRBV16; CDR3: CASSQSGNYGYTF; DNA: TGTGCCAGCAGCCAATCGGGCAACTATGGCTACACCTTC
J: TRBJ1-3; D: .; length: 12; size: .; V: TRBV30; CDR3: CAWGTGGNTIYF; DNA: TGTGCCTGGGGGACGGGTGGAAACACCATATATTTT
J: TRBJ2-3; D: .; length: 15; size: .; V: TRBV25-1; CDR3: CASSEWGGLEDTQYF; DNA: TGTGCCAGCAGTGAATGGGGGGGGCTGGAAGATACGCAGTATTTT
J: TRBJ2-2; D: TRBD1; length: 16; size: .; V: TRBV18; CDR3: CASSPGTGANTGELFF; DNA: TGTGCCAGCTCACCCGGGACAGGGGCGAACACCGGGGAGCTGTTTTTT
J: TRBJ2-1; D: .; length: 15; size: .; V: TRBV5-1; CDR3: CASSLLGGPDNEQFF; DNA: TGCGCCAGCAGCTTGCTCGGGGGGCCCGACAATGAGCAGTTCTTC
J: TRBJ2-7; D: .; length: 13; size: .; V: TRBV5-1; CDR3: CASSAGRTYEQYF; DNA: TGCGCCAGCAGCGCGGGGAGGACCTACGAGCAGTACTTC
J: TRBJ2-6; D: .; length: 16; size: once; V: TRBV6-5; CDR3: CASSYWQVSGANVLTF; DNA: TGTGCCAGCAGTTATTGGCAGGTCTCTGGGGCCAACGTCCTGACTTTC
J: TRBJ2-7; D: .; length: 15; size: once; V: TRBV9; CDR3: CASSPSAGHSYEQYF; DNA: TGTGCCAGCAGTCCCTCCGCAGGGCACTCCTACGAGCAGTACTTC
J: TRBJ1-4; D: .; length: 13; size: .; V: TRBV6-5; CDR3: CASRDGPNEKLFF; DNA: TGTGCCAGCAGAGACGGACCTAATGAAAAACTGTTTTTT
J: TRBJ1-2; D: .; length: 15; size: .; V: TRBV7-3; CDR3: CASSLTGGVNYGYTF; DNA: TGTGCCAGCAGTCTAACTGGGGGCGTTAACTATGGCTACACCTTC
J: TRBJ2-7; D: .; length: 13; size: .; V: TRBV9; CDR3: CASSPQGRGEQYF; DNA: TGTGCCAGCAGCCCCCAAGGTCGGGGCGAGCAGTACTTC
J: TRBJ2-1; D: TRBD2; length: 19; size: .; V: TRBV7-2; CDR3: CASSFVLAGGVSSYNEQFF; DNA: TGTGCCAGCAGCTTTGTACTAGCGGGGGGGGTTAGCTCCTACAATGAGCAGTTCTTC
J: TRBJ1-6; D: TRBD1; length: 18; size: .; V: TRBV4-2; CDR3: CASSQSGDSHSYNSPLHF; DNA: TGTGCCAGCAGCCAATCTGGGGACAGCCACTCCTATAATTCACCCCTCCACTTT